These 14 T cell receptor beta chains were sequenced from one sample in a study of STAT5B mutations in CD4+ large granular lymphocyte leukemia. The repertoire was sequenced with immunoSEQ multiplex PCR; TCRdb's copy has only in-frame clones and lacks some. Among about 21,000 clones listed, around 75% were seen once. The sample was CD4+ T cells from blood buffy coats. The source is a human donor in good health.

The rearrangement uses TRBV19 and TRBJ1-6; tentative D call: TRBD1 (5 bases). The germline CDR1 and CDR2 sequences are LNHDA and SQIVND (reference sequence). The ends were cut back, 9 bases at V and 7 bases at J, with 16 bases in the middle. The CDR3 contains 14 residues. CDR3 DNA sequence: TGTGCCAGATTTTCCAGGGTGGGCAATTCACCCCTCCACTTT. Its translation is CARFSRVGNSPLHF. The variable domain in full, completed from reference TRBV19 and TRBJ1-6, reads DGGITQSPKYLFRKEGQNVTLSCEQNLNHDAMYWYRQDPGQGLRLIYYSQIVNDFQKGDIAEGYSVSREKKESFPLTVTSAQKNPTAFYLCARFSRVGNSPLHFGNGTRLTVT.

The chain carries TRBV6-6 and TRBJ2-7; tentatively, D is TRBD2 (6 bases). From germline, CDR1 is MNHNY and CDR2 SVGAGI (reference sequence). V lost 2 bases and J 6 bases, leaving 17 bases between the germline ends. The CDR3 length is 15 residues. The CDR3 DNA reads as TGTGCCAGCAGTTACACCCAGACTCAGGGAGGCGAGCAGTACTTC. As protein: CASSYTQTQGGEQYF.

The V and J genes are TRBV6-5 and TRBJ2-7, with 7 nucleotides matching TRBD2. This CDR3 region has 15 residues. The germline V gene has CDR1 MNHEY and CDR2 SVGAGI. V shed 1 base and J 2 bases; nucleotides not matched to a gene: 5. CDR3 sequence reads: CASSYLGLPTYEQYF. The CDR3 DNA sequence: TGTGCCAGCAGTTACTTGGGACTACCGACCTACGAGCAGTACTTC.

CDR3 nucleotide sequence: TGTGCCAGCAGTGAGACAGGGGGGTCTGGAAACACCATATATTTT. Protein: CASSETGGSGNTIYF. The chain joins TRBV2 to TRBJ1-3; 9 nucleotides line up with TRBD1. The CDR3 sequence is 15 residues long. V shed 3 bases and J 1 base; nucleotides not matched to a gene: 1. Germline V CDR1 and CDR2: SNHLY, FYNNEI.

This chain uses TRBV28 with TRBJ2-3; D might be TRBD1 or TRBD2, each matching 5 bases. The CDR3 is made up of 14 amino acids. Germline lookup yields CDR1 MDHEN and CDR2 SYDVKM. V was shortened by 9 bases and J by 8 bases, with 21 bases between the two germline ends. The CDR3 region is CASSWTSMAGTQYF. The CDR3 DNA reads as TGTGCCAGTTCCTGGACAAGCATGGCGGGTACGCAGTATTTT.

The chain joins TRBV6-1 to TRBJ2-1; possible D gene TRBD1, 6 bases. Trimming shortened V by 11 bases and J by 2 bases, and 19 bases separated the two germline ends. The CDR3 is 15 amino acids. CDR1 and CDR2 (germline): MNHNS, SASEGT. The CDR3 nucleotides read TGTGCCGGAGGACGGAACAGGGAACCCTACAATGAGCAGTTCTTC. Its protein product is CAGGRNREPYNEQFF.

The chain couples TRBV27 to TRBJ2-5; 10 bases are shared with TRBD1. V was clipped by 8 bases and J by 3 bases; unmatched bases: 9. The CDR3 length is 15 residues. Germline-derived CDR1 and CDR2 are MNHEY and SMNVEV (reference sequence). The DNA for the CDR3 is TGTGCCAGCCGGACGCCGGGACAGGGGAAAGAGACCCAGTACTTC. Amino acid sequence: CASRTPGQGKETQYF.

J is TRBJ1-5 and V is TRBV7-2; D call uncertain. Germline V CDR1 and CDR2: SGHTA, FQGNSA. The V end was cut by 8 bases, the J end by 3 bases, with 11 bases between. This CDR3 has 13 amino acids. DNA of the CDR3: TGTGCCAGCTCGCTAAGTTACAATCAGCCCCAGCATTTT. Translation: CASSLSYNQPQHF.

J is TRBJ2-5 and V is TRBV5-1; 7 bases map to TRBD2. There are 15 residues in the CDR3. Trimming took 5 bases from V and 2 from J; bases not matched to a gene: 9. Germline CDR1 is SGHRS and CDR2 is YFSETQ. In DNA form, the CDR3 reads TGCGCCAGCAGTCCTCAAGCGGGGCCACAAGAGACCCAGTACTTC. This gives the protein CASSPQAGPQETQYF.

This clone has a single count. J is TRBJ2-1 and V is TRBV5-1; perhaps TRBD2 as D (5 bases). Germline loops: CDR1 SGHRS, CDR2 YFSETQ. Between the trimmed V and J ends, which lost 6 bases and 8 bases, there was a span of 18 bases. The CDR3 spans 14 residues. The CDR3 region has the DNA TGCGCCAGCACCGCACTAGTTGGTAGGGATGAGCAGTTCTTC. It codes for CASTALVGRDEQFF.

The chain links TRBV28 to TRBJ1-5; D unresolved. This CDR3 contains 13 residues. Germline assignment: CDR1 MDHEN and CDR2 SYDVKM. Trimming cost V 8 bases and J 0 bases, with 8 bases left between them. The CDR3 bases are TGTGCCAGCCAAAAGTCTAGCAATCAGCCCCAGCATTTT. As protein: CASQKSSNQPQHF.

Note on this clone: Within the sample, other DNA sequences also encode this same CDR3. The genes are TRBV29-1 and TRBJ2-5; 10 positions match TRBD1. The CDR3 is 14 amino acids. Germline-derived CDR1 and CDR2 are SQVTM and ANQGSEA. Trimming at V came to 3 bases and at J to 3 bases, leaving 4 bases not matched to a gene. The CDR3 region is CSVDGQGGEETQYF. CDR3 nucleotides: TGCAGCGTTGATGGACAGGGGGGGGAAGAGACCCAGTACTTC. The whole variable domain, filled in from reference TRBV29-1 and TRBJ2-5, reads SAVISQKPSRDICQRGTSLTIQCQVDSQVTMMFWYRQQPGQSLTLIATANQGSEATYESGFVIDKFPISRPNLTFSTLTVSNMSPEDSSIYLCSVDGQGGEETQYFGPGTRLLVL.

The V call is TRBV5-1, the J call TRBJ2-7, with TRBD2 identical over 8 bases. V lost 4 bases, J lost 4 bases, and 1 base stayed unmatched. This CDR3 contains 12 residues. Germline values: CDR1 SGHRS, CDR2 YFSETQ. This CDR3 is CASSRGGYEQYF. The DNA for the CDR3 is TGCGCCAGCAGCCGGGGGGGGTACGAGCAGTACTTC.

This clone was seen a single time. The rearrangement uses TRBV18 and TRBJ2-5; no firm D call. The germline V gene encodes CDR1 KGHSH and CDR2 LQKENI. The length of the CDR3 is 13 residues. The ends were cut back, 3 bases at V and 2 bases at J, with 7 bases in the middle. CDR3 in amino acids: CASSPTYQETQYF. CDR3 nucleotides: TGTGCCAGCTCACCTACCTATCAAGAGACCCAGTACTTC.